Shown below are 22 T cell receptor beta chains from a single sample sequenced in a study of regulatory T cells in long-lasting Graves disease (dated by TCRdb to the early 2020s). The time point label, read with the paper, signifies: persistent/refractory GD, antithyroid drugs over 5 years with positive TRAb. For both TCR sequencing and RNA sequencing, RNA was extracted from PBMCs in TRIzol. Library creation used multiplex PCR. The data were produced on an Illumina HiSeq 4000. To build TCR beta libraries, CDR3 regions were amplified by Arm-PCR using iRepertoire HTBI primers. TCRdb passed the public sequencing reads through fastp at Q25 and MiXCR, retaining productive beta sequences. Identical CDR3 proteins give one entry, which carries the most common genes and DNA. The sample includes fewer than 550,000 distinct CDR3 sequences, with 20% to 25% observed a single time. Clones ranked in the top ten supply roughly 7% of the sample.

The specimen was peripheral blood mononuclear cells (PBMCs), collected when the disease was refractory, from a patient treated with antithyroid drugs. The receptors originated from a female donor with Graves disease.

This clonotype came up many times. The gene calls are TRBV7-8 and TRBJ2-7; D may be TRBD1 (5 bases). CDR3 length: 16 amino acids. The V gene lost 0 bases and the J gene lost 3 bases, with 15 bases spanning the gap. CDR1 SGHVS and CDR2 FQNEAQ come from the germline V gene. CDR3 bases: TGTGCCAGCAGCTTAGCGTTATTGCAGGGAAACTACGAGCAGTACTTC. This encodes CASSLALLQGNYEQYF.

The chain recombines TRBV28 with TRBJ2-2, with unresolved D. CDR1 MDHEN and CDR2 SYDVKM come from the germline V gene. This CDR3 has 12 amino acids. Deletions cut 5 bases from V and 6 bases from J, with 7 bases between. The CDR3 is CASSPDAGELFF. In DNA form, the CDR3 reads TGTGCCAGCAGTCCTGACGCCGGGGAGCTGTTTTTT.

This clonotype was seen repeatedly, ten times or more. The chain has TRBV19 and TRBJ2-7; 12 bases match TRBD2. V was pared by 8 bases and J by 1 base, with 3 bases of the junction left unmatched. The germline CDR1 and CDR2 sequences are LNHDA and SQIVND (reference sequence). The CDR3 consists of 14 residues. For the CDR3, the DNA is TGTGCCAGTTCTAGCGGGAGGGCGTCCTACGAGCAGTACTTC. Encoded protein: CASSSGRASYEQYF.

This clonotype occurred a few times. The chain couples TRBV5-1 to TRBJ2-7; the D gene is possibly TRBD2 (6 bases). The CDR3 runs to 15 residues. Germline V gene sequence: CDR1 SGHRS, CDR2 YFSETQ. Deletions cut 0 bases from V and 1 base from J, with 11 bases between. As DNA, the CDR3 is TGCGCCAGCAGCTTGGACCGGGGGATATCCTACGAGCAGTACTTC. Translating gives CASSLDRGISYEQYF.

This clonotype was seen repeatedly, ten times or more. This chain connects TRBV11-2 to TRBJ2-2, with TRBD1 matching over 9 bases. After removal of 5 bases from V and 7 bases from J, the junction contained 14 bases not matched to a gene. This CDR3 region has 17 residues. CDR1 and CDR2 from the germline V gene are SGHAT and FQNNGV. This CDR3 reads CASSGLPGQGMVGELFF. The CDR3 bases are TGTGCCAGCAGCGGGCTCCCGGGACAGGGAATGGTCGGGGAGCTGTTTTTT. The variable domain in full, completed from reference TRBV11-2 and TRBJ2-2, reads EAGVAQSPRYKIIEKRQSVAFWCNPISGHATLYWYQQILGQGPKLLIQFQNNGVVDDSQLPKDRFSAERLKGVDSTLKIQPAKLEDSAVYLCASSGLPGQGMVGELFFGEGSRLTVL.

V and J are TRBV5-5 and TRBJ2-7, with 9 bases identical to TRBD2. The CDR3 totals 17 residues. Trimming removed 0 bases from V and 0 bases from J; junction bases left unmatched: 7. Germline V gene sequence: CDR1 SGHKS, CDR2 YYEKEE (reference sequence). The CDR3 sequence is CASSLAASGTFSYEQYF. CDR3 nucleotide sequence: TGTGCCAGCAGCTTGGCGGCTAGCGGGACTTTCTCCTACGAGCAGTACTTC. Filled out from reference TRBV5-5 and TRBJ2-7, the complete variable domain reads DAGVTQSPTHLIKTRGQQVTLRCSPISGHKSVSWYQQVLGQGPQFIFQYYEKEERGRGNFPDRFSARQFPNYSSELNVNALLLGDSALYLCASSLAASGTFSYEQYFGPGTRLTVT.

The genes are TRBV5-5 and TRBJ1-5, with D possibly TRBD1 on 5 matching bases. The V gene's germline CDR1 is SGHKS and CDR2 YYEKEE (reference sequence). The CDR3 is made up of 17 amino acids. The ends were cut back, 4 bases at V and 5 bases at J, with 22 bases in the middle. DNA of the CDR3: TGTGCCAGCAGCGTAGGACTTTCAGGTGGACACCATCAGCCCCAGCATTTT. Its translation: CASSVGLSGGHHQPQHF.

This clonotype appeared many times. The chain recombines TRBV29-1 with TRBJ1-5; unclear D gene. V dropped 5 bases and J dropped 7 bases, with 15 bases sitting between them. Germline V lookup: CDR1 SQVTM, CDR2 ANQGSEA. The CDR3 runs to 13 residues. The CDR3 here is CSVLDGLGQPQHF. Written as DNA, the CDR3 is TGCAGCGTTCTGGACGGACTGGGGCAGCCCCAGCATTTT.

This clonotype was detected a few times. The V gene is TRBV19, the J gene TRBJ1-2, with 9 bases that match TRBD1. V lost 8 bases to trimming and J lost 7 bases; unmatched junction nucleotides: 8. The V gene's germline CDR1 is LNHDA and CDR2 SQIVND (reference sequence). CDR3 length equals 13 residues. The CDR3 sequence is CASLGDRVTGYTF. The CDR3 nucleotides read TGTGCCAGTCTCGGGGACAGGGTGACTGGCTACACCTTC.

This CDR3 is CASSLAPRGGAGGPNTGELFF. The CDR3 DNA reads as TGTGCCAGCAGCTTAGCCCCCAGAGGCGGAGCGGGGGGACCCAACACCGGGGAGCTGTTTTTT. V and J are TRBV7-6 and TRBJ2-2, with 9 bases that match TRBD2. V shed 0 bases and J 2 bases; nucleotides not matched to a gene: 16. Germline CDR1 SGHVS, CDR2 FNYEAQ. This CDR3 spans 21 amino acids.

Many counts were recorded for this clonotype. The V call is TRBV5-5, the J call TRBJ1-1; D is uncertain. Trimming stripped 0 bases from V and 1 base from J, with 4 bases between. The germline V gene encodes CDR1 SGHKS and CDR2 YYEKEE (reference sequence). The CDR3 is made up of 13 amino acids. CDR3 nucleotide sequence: TGTGCCAGCAGCTTGGACTGGAACACTGAAGCTTTCTTT. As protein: CASSLDWNTEAFF.

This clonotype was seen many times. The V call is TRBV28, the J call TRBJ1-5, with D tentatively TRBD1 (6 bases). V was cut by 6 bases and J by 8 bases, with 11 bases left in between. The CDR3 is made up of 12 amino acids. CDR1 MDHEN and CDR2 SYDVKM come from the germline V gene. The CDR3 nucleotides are TGTGCCAGCAGACAGGGTATGGAGCCCCAGCATTTT. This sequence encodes CASRQGMEPQHF. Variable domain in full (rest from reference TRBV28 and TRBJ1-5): DVKVTQSSRYLVKRTGEKVFLECVQDMDHENMFWYRQDPGLGLRLIYFSYDVKMKEKGDIPEGYSVSREKKERFSLILESASTNQTSMYLCASRQGMEPQHFGDGTRLSIL.

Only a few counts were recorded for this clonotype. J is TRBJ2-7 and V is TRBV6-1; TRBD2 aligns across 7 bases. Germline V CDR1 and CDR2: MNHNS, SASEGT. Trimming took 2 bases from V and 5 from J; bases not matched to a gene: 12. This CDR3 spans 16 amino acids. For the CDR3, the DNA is TGTGCCAGCAGTGAATGGCAGGGAAGCGGGAAACACGAGCAGTACTTC. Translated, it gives CASSEWQGSGKHEQYF.

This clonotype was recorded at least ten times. The CDR3 spells CAISGGQNYGYTF. The CDR3 DNA follows: TGTGCCATCAGTGGGGGACAGAACTATGGCTACACCTTC. The rearrangement links TRBV10-3 to TRBJ1-2; 7 bases are a match to TRBD1. After removal of 4 bases from V and 2 bases from J, the junction contained 1 base not matched to a gene. The CDR3 loop spans 13 amino acids. Germline CDR1 and CDR2: ENHRY and SYGVKD.

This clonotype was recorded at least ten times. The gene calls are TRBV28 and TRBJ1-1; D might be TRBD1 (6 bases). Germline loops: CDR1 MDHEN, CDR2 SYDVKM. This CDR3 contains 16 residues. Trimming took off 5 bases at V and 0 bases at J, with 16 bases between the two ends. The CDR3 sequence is CASSQDSFHMNTEAFF. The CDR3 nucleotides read TGTGCCAGCAGTCAGGACAGTTTTCACATGAACACTGAAGCTTTCTTT.

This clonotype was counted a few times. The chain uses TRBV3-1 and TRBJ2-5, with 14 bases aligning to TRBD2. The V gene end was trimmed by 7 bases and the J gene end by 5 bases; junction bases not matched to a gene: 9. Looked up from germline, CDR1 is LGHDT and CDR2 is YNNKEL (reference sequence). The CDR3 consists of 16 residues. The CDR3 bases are TGTGCCAGCACTTCGGGACTAGCGGGGGAAGGTGAGACCCAGTACTTC. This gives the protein CASTSGLAGEGETQYF.

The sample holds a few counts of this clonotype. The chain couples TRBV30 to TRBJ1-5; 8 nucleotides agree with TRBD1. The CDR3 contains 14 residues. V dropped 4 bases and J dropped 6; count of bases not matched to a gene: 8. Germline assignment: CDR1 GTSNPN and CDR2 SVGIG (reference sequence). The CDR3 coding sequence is TGTGCCTGGAAGGAGGACAGGGTTGGTCAGCCCCAGCATTTT. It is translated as CAWKEDRVGQPQHF.

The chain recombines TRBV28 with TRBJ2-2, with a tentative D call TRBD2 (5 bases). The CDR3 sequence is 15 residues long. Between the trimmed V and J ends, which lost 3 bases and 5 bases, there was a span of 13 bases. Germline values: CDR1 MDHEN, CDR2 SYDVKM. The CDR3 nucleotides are TGTGCCAGCAGTTTCTGGGAACGGGGAACCGGGGAGCTGTTTTTT. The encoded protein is CASSFWERGTGELFF.

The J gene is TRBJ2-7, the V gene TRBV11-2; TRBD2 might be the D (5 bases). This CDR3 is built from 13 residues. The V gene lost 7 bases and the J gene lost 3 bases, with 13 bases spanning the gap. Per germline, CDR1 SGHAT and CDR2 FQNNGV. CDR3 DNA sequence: TGTGCCAGCACCGACCACGGGGACTACGAGCAGTACTTC. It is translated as CASTDHGDYEQYF.

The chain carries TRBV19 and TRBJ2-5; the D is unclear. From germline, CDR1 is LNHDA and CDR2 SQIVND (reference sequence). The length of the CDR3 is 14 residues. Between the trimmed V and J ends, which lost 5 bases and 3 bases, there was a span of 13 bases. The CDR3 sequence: CASSGSRYKETQYF. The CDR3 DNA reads TGTGCCAGTAGTGGGTCCCGTTACAAAGAGACCCAGTACTTC.

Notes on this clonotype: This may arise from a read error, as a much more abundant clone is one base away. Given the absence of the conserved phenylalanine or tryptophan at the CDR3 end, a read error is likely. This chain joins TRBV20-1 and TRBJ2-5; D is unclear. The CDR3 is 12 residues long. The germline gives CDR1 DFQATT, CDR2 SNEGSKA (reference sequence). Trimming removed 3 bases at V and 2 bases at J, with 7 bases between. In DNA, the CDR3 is TGCAGTGCTAGGTTCGGACAAGAGACCCAGTACCTC. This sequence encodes CSARFGQETQYL.

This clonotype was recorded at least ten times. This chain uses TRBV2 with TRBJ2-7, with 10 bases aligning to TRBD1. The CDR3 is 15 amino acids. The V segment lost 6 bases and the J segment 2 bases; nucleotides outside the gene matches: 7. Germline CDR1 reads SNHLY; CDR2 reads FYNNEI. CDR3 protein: CASRRGTGAAYEQYF. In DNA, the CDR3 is TGTGCCAGCAGGAGGGGGACAGGGGCGGCCTACGAGCAGTACTTC.